This record looks at one T cell receptor beta chain sequence and its context. The sample holds many counts of this clonotype. Its antigen target is currently unknown. Qualities for individual bases were not recorded, and no much larger clone is one base off. The library was made by PCR. The instrument given in TCRdb is Illumina HiSeq 2500. To normalize quantification of the TCRbeta repertoire, the TCR libraries were built with molecular barcoding that relied on unique molecular identifiers. TCRdb's own reprocessing of the public reads used fastp at Q25 and MiXCR and kept productive beta chains. For every CDR3 protein sequence, its rows merge into one entry that carries the most common genes and DNA. The sample includes about 980,000 distinct CDR3 sequences, with under 30% observed a single time. In total, the top ten clones hold roughly 27% of the sample. This record comes from a study of T-cell reconstitution after alpha-beta-depleted transplantation in children (dated by TCRdb to about 2016). Background on the whole study: T-cell immune reconstitution after TCRalphabeta/CD19-depleted allogeneic hematopoietic cell transplantation in children was quantitatively tracked in the study by means of TCR repertoire profiling. Broader findings and caveats from the paper: About two months after transplant, the apparently early recovery of alphabetaT-cell counts reportedly depended on just several hundred clones that had expanded rapidly and came from non-depleted graft cells. In some patients, the high TCRbeta diversity seen at day 60 was put down to recipient T cells and intrathymic progenitors that had survived conditioning. The frequencies of hyperexpanded clones fell over the following months, and after one year, T-cell counts and TCRbeta diversity were mostly attributed to newly produced T cells.

Taken from the germline V gene, the CDR1 and CDR2 loops are MGHRA and YSYEKL. Between the V and J ends, shortened by 1 base and 5 bases respectively, the junction contains 12 bases. The CDR3 goes from the cysteine to the phenylalanine over 14 residues. Only CDR3 DNA is held: 42 bases, read in frame from base 1. The meaning of the sample's treatment or condition label: allogeneic hematopoietic cell transplantation with graft depleted of TCRalphabeta T cells and CD19 B cells. TCRalphabeta/CD19-depleted allogeneic hematopoietic cell grafts were given to the transplant recipients, all of whom were children.

The chain is encoded by TRBV4-1 joined to TRBJ2-7; the D region possibly corresponds to TRBD1 (5 bases align). The clonotype was recovered from a boy in the first two years of life who had a stem cell transplant for SCID, so the T cells may come from the graft donor. Sequencing used PBMCs, mostly from graft donor cells, obtained 360 days after TCRalphabeta/CD19-depleted stem cell transplant. The DNA reads as follows: TGCGCCAGCAGCCAAGTGTCCAGGGTCCACGAGCAGTACTTC. Translated, this is CASSQVSRVHEQYF.